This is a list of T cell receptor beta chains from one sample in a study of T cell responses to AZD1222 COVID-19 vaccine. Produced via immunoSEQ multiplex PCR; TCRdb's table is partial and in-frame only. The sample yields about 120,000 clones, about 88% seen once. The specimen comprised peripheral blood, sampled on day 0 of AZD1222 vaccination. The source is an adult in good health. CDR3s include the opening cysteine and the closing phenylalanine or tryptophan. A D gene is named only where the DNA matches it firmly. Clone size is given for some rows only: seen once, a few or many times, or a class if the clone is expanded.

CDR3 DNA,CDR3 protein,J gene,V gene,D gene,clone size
TGTGCCAGCAGTTTGTTGGGCTCTGAGCAGTTCTTC,CASSLLGSEQFF,TRBJ2-1,TRBV6-5,NA,once
TGCAGTGCCCCCCGAGGCACTGAAGCTTTCTTT,CSAPRGTEAFF,TRBJ1-1,TRBV20-1,NA,NA
TGTGCCAGCAGCCAAGACAGTTACTATGGCTACACCTTC,CASSQDSYYGYTF,TRBJ1-2,TRBV3-1/TRBV3-2,NA,NA
TGTGCCTGGACCTGGACAGGGAGAGGGGAGACCCAGTACTTC,CAWTWTGRGETQYF,TRBJ2-5,TRBV30,TRBD1,NA
TGTGCCAGTAGACAGGGGGCGTATGAAGCTTTCTTT,CASRQGAYEAFF,TRBJ1-1,TRBV10-3,TRBD1,NA
TGTGCCAGCAGTTTCGGGACAGGGGGCTATGGGAATGAAGCTTTCTTT,CASSFGTGGYGNEAFF,TRBJ1-1,TRBV27,TRBD1,NA
TGTGCCAGCAGCGGCAATGAGCAGTTCTTC,CASSGNEQFF,TRBJ2-1,TRBV2,NA,NA
TGCGCCAGCAGGGCGGGGGCCTACGAGCAGTACTTC,CASRAGAYEQYF,TRBJ2-7,TRBV5-1,TRBD2,NA
TGTGCCAGCAGATTTTCGGGACAGGGAAAGCATTCACCCCTCCACTTT,CASRFSGQGKHSPLHF,TRBJ1-6,TRBV2,TRBD1,NA
TGTGCCAGCAGCCGATACGAGCAGTACTTC,CASSRYEQYF,TRBJ2-7,TRBV28,NA,NA
TGTGCCAGCAGTTTAAATCTCCAGGGCTATGGCTACACCTTC,CASSLNLQGYGYTF,TRBJ1-2,TRBV27,NA,NA
TGTGCCAGTAGCCCGACAGTAACCTATGGCTACACCTTC,CASSPTVTYGYTF,TRBJ1-2,TRBV19,NA,NA
TGCGCCAGCAGCAGTGACACTGAAGCTTTCTTT,CASSSDTEAFF,TRBJ1-1,TRBV5-1,NA,NA
TGTGCCAGCAGCGTAGGGGGGTTGGGAGAAGGCGGCTACACCTTC,CASSVGGLGEGGYTF,TRBJ1-2,TRBV9,NA,NA
TGTGCCAGCAGTTACTCGAAAGGTAACTCGAACACTGAAGCTTTCTTT,CASSYSKGNSNTEAFF,TRBJ1-1,TRBV6-5,NA,NA
TGTGCCAGCAGTGAGGGGACGGGGATGGGAAAACTGTTTTTT,CASSEGTGMGKLFF,TRBJ1-4,TRBV28,NA,NA
TGCGCCAGCAGCCTCGACAGGGGCAATCAGCCCCAGCATTTT,CASSLDRGNQPQHF,TRBJ1-5,TRBV4-1,TRBD1,NA
TGTGCCAGCAGTTACTCGTACGGGGAGGACACTGAAGCTTTCTTT,CASSYSYGEDTEAFF,TRBJ1-1,TRBV6-5,NA,NA
TGTGCCAGCAGCCAAGATTTGACCGCGCTGTGGCCCCAGCATTTT,CASSQDLTALWPQHF,TRBJ1-5,TRBV4-2,NA,NA
TGTGCCAGTAGTAGGGACAGGAACTACGAGCAGTACTTC,CASSRDRNYEQYF,TRBJ2-7,TRBV19,TRBD1,once
TGTGCCAGCAGCATAGGGCCAGGGCGCTCTGGAAACACCATATATTTT,CASSIGPGRSGNTIYF,TRBJ1-3,TRBV7-8,NA,NA
TGCGCCAGCAGCTTGGGGAGGGTGATGTCCTACAATGAGCAGTTCTTC,CASSLGRVMSYNEQFF,TRBJ2-1,TRBV5-1,NA,NA
TGTGCCAGTAGTATAGCTAACTATGGCTACACCTTC,CASSIANYGYTF,TRBJ1-2,TRBV19,NA,NA
TGTGCCAGCAGCCAACCCATTATGACAGGCGAGACTGAAGCTTTCTTT,CASSQPIMTGETEAFF,TRBJ1-1,TRBV3-1/TRBV3-2,NA,few
TGTGCCAGCAGCCAAGGTCTTACTGGCGGGAGAACAGATACGCAGTATTTT,CASSQGLTGGRTDTQYF,TRBJ2-3,TRBV3-1/TRBV3-2,TRBD2,few
TGTGCCAGCGGGGACTACTATGGCTACACCTTC,CASGDYYGYTF,TRBJ1-2,TRBV2,NA,few
TGTGCCTGGAGCGGTACAGGGACCTATCAGCCCCAGCATTTT,CAWSGTGTYQPQHF,TRBJ1-5,TRBV30,NA,NA
TGTGCCAGCTCACCACGCGGGGGGGTAGGGACCTACAATGAGCAGTTCTTC,CASSPRGGVGTYNEQFF,TRBJ2-1,TRBV18,TRBD2,NA
TGTGCCAGCAGTGAGATGGGGCAGTCGAATTCACCCCTCCACTTT,CASSEMGQSNSPLHF,TRBJ1-6,TRBV2,NA,NA
TGTGCCAGCAGCGACACGGACCGAATTGAAGCTTTCTTT,CASSDTDRIEAFF,TRBJ1-1,TRBV5-4,NA,few
TGTGCCAGCAGCTTAGGCAGAGATTATAGCAATCAGCCCCAGCATTTT,CASSLGRDYSNQPQHF,TRBJ1-5,TRBV7-2,NA,NA
TGTGCCAGCAGCCCCCTGGGGGGCGGGGGCCACTTGGAGCAGTACTTC,CASSPLGGGGHLEQYF,TRBJ2-7,TRBV3-1/TRBV3-2,NA,NA
TGCGCCAGCAGCCAAGTTCTTGAGGGGGATGGTGGTGAAGCTTTCTTT,CASSQVLEGDGGEAFF,TRBJ1-1,TRBV4-1,NA,few
TGTGCCAGCAGTTTAGCGCGGAATTCACCCCTCCACTTT,CASSLARNSPLHF,TRBJ1-6,TRBV12-3/TRBV12-4,NA,few
TGTGCCAGCAGCACAGAAGCGAAGGGTCAGCCCCAGCATTTT,CASSTEAKGQPQHF,TRBJ1-5,TRBV28,NA,NA
TGTGCCAGCAGTCCTATCGAGGGGATAGAAAAACTGTTTTTT,CASSPIEGIEKLFF,TRBJ1-4,TRBV28,NA,NA
TGTGCCAGCAGTCCTCTAGACAGCATGAACACTGAAGCTTTCTTT,CASSPLDSMNTEAFF,TRBJ1-1,TRBV6-5,NA,NA
TGTGCCAGCTCACCACGACACAACACTGAAGCTTTCTTT,CASSPRHNTEAFF,TRBJ1-1,TRBV18,NA,NA